The clone carrying this T cell receptor beta chain was observed many times. The antigen is unknown. V lost 6 bases to trimming and J lost 4 bases; unmatched junction nucleotides: 8. CDR1 is ENHRY and CDR2 is SYGVKD in the germline V gene. The CDR3 runs to 15 residues. The source of the sample is a study of response to subunit inactivated influenza vaccine. Study-level results: Each seasonal influenza vaccination recruits few new T cells, the authors suggested.

TCRdb reprocessed the RT-PCR reads via MiXCR and lists one record per CDR3 protein. The data hold hundreds of thousands of distinct CDR3 sequences, with 6.5% to 8% observed a single time. The sequence was collected from a man aged 50 to 69 who received an inactivated influenza vaccine. The sample was PBMCs from blood, taken roughly 24 months after vaccination. The V and J genes are TRBV10-3 and TRBJ2-2; TRBD1 matches at 7 bases. CDR3 sequence reads: CAIRQGPQTTGELFF. In DNA form, the CDR3 reads TGTGCCATCAGACAGGGGCCTCAGACCACCGGGGAGCTGTTTTTT.